This entry concerns a single TCR beta chain. Its target is unknown. The data were obtained in a study of identical twins. TCRdb passed the 5' RACE reads through MiXCR, listing each CDR3 protein once. The data show 420,000 or so distinct CDR3 sequences, around 20% seen once. Study findings and constraints: Reduced insertions were recorded for abundant cord blood beta clonotypes, with no such pattern in memory repertoires. Invariant MAIT and iNKT cells may have partly biased zero-insertion analyses. Models underestimated how often monozygotic twins shared out-of-frame TCR alpha.

The V gene end was trimmed by 4 bases and the J gene end by 1 base; junction bases not matched to a gene: 5. The CDR3 contains 16 residues. Per germline, CDR1 MNHEY and CDR2 SMNVEV (reference sequence). V is TRBV27 and J is TRBJ2-1; TRBD1 matches at 9 bases. The sequence derives from a middle-aged man in good health. The sample was naive T cells sorted from blood. CDR3 nucleotide sequence: TGTGCCAGCAGTTCTCTCGGGACAGGGTCCTACAATGAGCAGTTCTTC. This translates into CASSSLGTGSYNEQFF.